The present entry profiles one TCR beta chain with its context. These data come from a study of OX40 agonist ivuxolimab in advanced cancers. At the level of the study: Patients received ivuxolimab, an intravenous treatment, every 2 weeks at 0.01 to 10 mg/kg.

This CDR3 spans 15 amino acids. The V gene end was trimmed by 7 bases and the J gene end by 3 bases; junction bases not matched to a gene: 12. The V gene's germline CDR1 is MDHEN and CDR2 SYDVKM. Here immunoSEQ multiplex PCR was the method, and the copy in TCRdb shows in-frame clones only, minus some. The sample yields 57,000 or so clones, 93% seen once. The starting material was CD4+ or CD8+ T cells sorted from blood, obtained in a trial of the OX40 agonist ivuxolimab. The source of this sequence is an adult with an advanced solid tumor such as melanoma, head and neck, liver or kidney cancer. This rearrangement joins TRBV28 to TRBJ2-7; 7 nucleotides match TRBD1. The CDR3 loop reads CASTRQGSRYYEQYF. The CDR3 DNA sequence: TGTGCCAGCACCCGACAGGGCTCCCGATACTACGAGCAGTACTTC.